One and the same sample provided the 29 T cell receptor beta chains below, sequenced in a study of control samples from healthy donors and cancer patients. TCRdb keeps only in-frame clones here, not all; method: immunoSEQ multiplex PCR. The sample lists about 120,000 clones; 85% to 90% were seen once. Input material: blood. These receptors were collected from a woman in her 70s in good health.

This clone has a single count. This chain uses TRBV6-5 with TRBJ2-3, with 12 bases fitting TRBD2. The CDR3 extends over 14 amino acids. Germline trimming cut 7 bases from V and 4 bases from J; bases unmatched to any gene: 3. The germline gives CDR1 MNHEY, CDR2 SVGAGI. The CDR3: CASTTSGGSDTQYF. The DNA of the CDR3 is TGTGCCAGCACCACTAGCGGGGGGTCAGATACGCAGTATTTT.

The CDR3 protein is CASSQDWNTEAFF. DNA of the CDR3: TGTGCCAGCAGCCAAGATTGGAACACTGAAGCTTTCTTT. The chain combines TRBV14 with TRBJ1-1; D is ambiguous. Germline V gene lookup returns CDR1 SGHDN and CDR2 FVKESK. Between the trimmed V and J ends, which lost 0 bases and 1 base, there was a span of 3 bases. This CDR3 has 13 residues.

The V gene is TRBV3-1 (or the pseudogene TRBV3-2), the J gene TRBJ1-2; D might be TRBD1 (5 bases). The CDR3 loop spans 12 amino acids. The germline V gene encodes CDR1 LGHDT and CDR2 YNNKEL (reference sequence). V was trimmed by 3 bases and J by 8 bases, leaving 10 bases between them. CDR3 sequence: CASSQAGQGYTF. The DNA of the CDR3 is TGTGCCAGCAGCCAGGCAGGGCAGGGCTACACCTTC.

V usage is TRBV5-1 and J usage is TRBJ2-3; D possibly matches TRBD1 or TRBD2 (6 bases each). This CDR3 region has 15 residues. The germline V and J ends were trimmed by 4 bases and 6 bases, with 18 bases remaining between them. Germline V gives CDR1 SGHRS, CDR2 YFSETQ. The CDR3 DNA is TGCGCCAGCAGCCGAGTTGGGGGGCCCGATGATACGCAGTATTTT. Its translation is CASSRVGGPDDTQYF.

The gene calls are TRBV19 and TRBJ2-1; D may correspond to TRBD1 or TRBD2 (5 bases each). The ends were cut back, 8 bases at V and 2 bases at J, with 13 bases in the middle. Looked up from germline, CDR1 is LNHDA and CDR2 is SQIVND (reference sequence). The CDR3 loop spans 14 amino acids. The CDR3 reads CASHGAPTYNEQFF. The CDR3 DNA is TGTGCCAGTCACGGGGCCCCTACCTACAATGAGCAGTTCTTC.

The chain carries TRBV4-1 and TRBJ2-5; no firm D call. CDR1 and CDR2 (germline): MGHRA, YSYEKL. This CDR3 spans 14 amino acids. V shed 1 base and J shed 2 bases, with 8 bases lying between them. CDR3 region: CASSQVALQETQYF. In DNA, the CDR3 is TGCGCCAGCAGCCAAGTCGCCTTACAAGAGACCCAGTACTTC.

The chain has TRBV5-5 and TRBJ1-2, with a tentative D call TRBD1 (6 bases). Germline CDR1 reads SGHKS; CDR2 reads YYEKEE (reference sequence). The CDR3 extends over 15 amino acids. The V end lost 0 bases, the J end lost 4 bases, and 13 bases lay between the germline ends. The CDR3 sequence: CASSLAGGGSYGYTF. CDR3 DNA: TGTGCCAGCAGCTTGGCGGGAGGGGGAAGCTATGGCTACACCTTC.

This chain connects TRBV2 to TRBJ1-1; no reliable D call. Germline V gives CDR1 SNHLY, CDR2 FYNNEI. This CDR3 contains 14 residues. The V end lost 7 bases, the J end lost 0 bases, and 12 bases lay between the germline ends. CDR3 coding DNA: TGTGCCAGCACCTTGACACGGATGAACACTGAAGCTTTCTTT. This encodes CASTLTRMNTEAFF.

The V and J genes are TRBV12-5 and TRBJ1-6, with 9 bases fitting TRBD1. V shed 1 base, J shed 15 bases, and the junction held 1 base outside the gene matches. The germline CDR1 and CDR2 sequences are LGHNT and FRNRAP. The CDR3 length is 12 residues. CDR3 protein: CASGLGQGVLHF. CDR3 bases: TGTGCTAGTGGTTTGGGACAGGGGGTCCTCCACTTT. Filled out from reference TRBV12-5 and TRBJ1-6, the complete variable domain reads DARVTQTPRHKVTEMGQEVTMRCQPILGHNTVFWYRQTMMQGLELLAYFRNRAPLDDSGMPKDRFSAEMPDATLATLKIQPSEPRDSAVYFCASGLGQGVLHFGNGTRLTVT.

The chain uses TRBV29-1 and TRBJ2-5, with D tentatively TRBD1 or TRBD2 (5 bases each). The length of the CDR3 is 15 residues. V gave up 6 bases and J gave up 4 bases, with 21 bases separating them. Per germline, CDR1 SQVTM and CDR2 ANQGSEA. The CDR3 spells CSVGRQSTLRETQYF. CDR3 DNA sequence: TGCAGCGTAGGGAGACAGTCCACCCTTAGAGAGACCCAGTACTTC.

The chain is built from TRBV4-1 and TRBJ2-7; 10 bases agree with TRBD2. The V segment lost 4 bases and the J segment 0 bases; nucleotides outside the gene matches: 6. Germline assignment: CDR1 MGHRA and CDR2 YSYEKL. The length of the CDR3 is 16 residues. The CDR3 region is CASSLQIAGGSYEQYF. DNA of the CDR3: TGCGCCAGCAGCCTCCAAATAGCGGGGGGCTCCTACGAGCAGTACTTC.

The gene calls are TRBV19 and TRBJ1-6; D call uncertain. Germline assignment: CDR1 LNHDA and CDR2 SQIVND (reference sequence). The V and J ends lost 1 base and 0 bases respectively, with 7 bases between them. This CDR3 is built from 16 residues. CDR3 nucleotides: TGTGCCAGTAGTATAGTGGGGAGCTCCTATAATTCACCCCTCCACTTT. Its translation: CASSIVGSSYNSPLHF.

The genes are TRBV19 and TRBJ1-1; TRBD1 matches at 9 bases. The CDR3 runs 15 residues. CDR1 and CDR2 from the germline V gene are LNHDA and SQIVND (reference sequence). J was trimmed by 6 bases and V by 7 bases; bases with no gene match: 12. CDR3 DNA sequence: TGTGCCAGTATTGACTCGGGGACAGGGTACCCTGAAGCTTTCTTT. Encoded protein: CASIDSGTGYPEAFF.

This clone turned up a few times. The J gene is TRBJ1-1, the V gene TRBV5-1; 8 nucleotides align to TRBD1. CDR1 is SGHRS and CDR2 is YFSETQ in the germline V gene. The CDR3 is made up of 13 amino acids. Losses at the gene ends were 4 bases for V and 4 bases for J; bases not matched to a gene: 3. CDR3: CASSGTGTTEAFF. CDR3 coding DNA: TGCGCCAGCAGCGGGACAGGAACCACTGAAGCTTTCTTT.

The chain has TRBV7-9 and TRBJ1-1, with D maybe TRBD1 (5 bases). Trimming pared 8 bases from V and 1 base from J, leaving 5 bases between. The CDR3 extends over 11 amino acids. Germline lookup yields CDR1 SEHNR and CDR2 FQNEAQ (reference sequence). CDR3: CASGANTEAFF. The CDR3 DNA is TGTGCCAGCGGGGCGAACACTGAAGCTTTCTTT.

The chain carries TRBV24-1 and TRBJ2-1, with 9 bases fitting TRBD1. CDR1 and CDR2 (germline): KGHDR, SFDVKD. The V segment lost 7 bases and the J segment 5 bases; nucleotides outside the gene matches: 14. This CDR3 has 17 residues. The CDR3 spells CATRPKTGTGYDNEQFF. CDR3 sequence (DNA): TGTGCCACCAGGCCTAAGACCGGGACAGGGTACGACAATGAGCAGTTCTTC.

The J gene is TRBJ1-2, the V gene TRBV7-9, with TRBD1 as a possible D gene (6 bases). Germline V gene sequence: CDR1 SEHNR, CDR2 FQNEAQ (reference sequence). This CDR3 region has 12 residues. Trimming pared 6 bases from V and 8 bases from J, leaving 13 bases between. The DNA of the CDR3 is TGTGCCAGCAGTCCAGGGACATTCGGCTACACCTTC. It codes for CASSPGTFGYTF.

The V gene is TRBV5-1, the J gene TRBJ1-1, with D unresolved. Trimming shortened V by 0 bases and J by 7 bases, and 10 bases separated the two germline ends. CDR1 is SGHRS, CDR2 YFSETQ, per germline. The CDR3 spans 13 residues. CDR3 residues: CASSLVQAGEAFF. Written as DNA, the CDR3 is TGCGCCAGCAGCTTGGTGCAGGCCGGTGAAGCTTTCTTT.

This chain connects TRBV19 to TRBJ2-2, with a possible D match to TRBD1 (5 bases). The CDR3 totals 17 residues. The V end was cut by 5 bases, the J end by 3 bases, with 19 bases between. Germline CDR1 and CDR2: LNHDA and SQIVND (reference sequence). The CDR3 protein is CASSWIGWGRDTGELFF. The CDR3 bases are TGTGCCAGTAGTTGGATAGGTTGGGGCAGGGACACCGGGGAGCTGTTTTTT.

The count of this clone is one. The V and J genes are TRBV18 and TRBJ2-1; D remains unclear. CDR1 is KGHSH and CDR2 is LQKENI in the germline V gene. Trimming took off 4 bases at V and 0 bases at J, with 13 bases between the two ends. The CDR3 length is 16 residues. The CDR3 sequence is CASSLSSGLSYNEQFF. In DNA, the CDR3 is TGTGCCAGCTCACTGTCGAGTGGCCTCTCCTACAATGAGCAGTTCTTC.

Here the CDR3 reads CSASGFTYGYTF. CDR3 DNA sequence: TGCAGTGCTAGTGGTTTTACCTATGGCTACACCTTC. The chain carries TRBV20-1 and TRBJ1-2; unclear D gene. This CDR3 spans 12 amino acids. The V and J ends lost 3 bases and 4 bases respectively, with 9 bases between them. CDR1 is DFQATT, CDR2 SNEGSKA, per germline (reference sequence).

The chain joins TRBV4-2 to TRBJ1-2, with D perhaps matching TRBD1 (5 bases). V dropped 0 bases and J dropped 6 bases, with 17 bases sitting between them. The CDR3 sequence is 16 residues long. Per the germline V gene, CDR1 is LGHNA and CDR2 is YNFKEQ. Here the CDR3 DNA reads TGTGCCAGCAGCCAAGACCGGGGGGGGGACTATCATGGCTACACCTTC. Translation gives CASSQDRGGDYHGYTF.

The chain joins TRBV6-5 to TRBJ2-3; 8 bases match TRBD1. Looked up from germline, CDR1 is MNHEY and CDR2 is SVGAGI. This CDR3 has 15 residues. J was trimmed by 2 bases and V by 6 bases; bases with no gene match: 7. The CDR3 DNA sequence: TGTGCCAGCAGCCCCACGACAGGGGACACAGATACGCAGTATTTT. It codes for CASSPTTGDTDTQYF.

The CDR3 sequence: CASSIRGGPLDQPQHF. CDR3 in DNA: TGTGCCAGTAGTATAAGGGGGGGGCCCCTCGATCAGCCCCAGCATTTT. This sequence joins TRBV19 and TRBJ1-5, with a possible D match to TRBD1 (6 bases). This CDR3 is built from 16 residues. V lost 2 bases and J lost 5, with 16 bases in between. The germline CDR1 and CDR2 sequences are LNHDA and SQIVND (reference sequence). The whole variable domain, filled in from reference TRBV19 and TRBJ1-5, reads DGGITQSPKYLFRKEGQNVTLSCEQNLNHDAMYWYRQDPGQGLRLIYYSQIVNDFQKGDIAEGYSVSREKKESFPLTVTSAQKNPTAFYLCASSIRGGPLDQPQHFGDGTRLSIL.

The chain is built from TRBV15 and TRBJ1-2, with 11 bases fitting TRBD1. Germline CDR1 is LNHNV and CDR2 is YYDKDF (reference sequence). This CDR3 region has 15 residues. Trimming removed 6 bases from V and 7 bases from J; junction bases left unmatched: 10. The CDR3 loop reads CATSLPGQGARGYTF. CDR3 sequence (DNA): TGTGCCACCAGTCTCCCCGGACAGGGGGCTCGTGGCTACACCTTC.

The CDR3 sequence is CASSVDSSNIQYF. The CDR3 nucleotides read TGTGCCAGCAGTGTAGACAGTTCAAACATTCAGTACTTC. V usage is TRBV12-3 or TRBV12-4 and J usage is TRBJ2-4; a weak D match, TRBD1 (5 bases). The CDR3 is made up of 13 amino acids. The V end was cut by 5 bases, the J end by 6 bases, with 11 bases between.

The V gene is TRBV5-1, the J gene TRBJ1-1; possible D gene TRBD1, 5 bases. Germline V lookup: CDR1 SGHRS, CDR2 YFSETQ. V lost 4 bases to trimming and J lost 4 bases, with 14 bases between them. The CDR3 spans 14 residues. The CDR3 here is CASSLADGGTEAFF. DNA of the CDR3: TGCGCCAGCAGCCTGGCGGATGGGGGCACTGAAGCTTTCTTT.

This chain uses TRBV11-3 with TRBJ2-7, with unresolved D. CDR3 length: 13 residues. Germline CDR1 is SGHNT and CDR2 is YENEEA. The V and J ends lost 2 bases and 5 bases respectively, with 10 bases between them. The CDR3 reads CASSLFPADEQYF. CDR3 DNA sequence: TGTGCCAGCAGCTTATTCCCGGCGGACGAGCAGTACTTC.

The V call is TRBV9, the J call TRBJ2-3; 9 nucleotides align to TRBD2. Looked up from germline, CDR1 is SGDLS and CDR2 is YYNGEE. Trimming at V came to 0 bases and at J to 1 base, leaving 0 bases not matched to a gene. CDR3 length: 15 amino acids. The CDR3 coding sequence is TGTGCCAGCAGCGTAGCTAGCGGGGGCACAGATACGCAGTATTTT. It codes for CASSVASGGTDTQYF.